A single sample is the source of the 17 T cell receptor beta chains below, sequenced in a study of PD-1 blockade in classical Hodgkin lymphoma. Time point noted: cycle 4 day 1 (C4D1), after around six weeks of nivolumab. Relapses following autologous stem cell transplantation were seen in all patients, with brentuximab vedotin exposure varying. Only in-frame clones appear in the TCRdb table, and some are missing; sequencing was by immunoSEQ multiplex PCR. Of some 52,000 clones detected, 86% appear once; the ten largest clones hold 6.5% to 8%. Sequences were derived from peripheral blood mononuclear cells (PBMCs), sampled before the fourth cycle of nivolumab. The source of these receptors is a human donor with classical Hodgkin lymphoma.

The chain is built from TRBV18 and TRBJ2-1; D is unclear. This CDR3 has 12 residues. From germline, CDR1 is KGHSH and CDR2 LQKENI. Trimming pared 3 bases from V and 10 bases from J, leaving 10 bases between. DNA for the CDR3: TGTGCCAGCTCACCGCTCCCCCTAGAGCAGTTCTTC. This codes for CASSPLPLEQFF.

The V call is TRBV18, the J call TRBJ2-1; 8 positions match TRBD1. There are 15 residues in the CDR3. The trim removed 3 bases at V and 4 bases at J, leaving 5 bases unmatched. Looked up from germline, CDR1 is KGHSH and CDR2 is LQKENI. Here the CDR3 DNA reads TGTGCCAGCTCACCCTCAGGGACAGGATACAATGAGCAGTTCTTC. Translating gives CASSPSGTGYNEQFF.

This clone was detected only a few times. This CDR3 is CSVGPDLDPIYGYTF. In DNA, the CDR3 is TGCAGCGTTGGTCCGGATCTGGACCCTATCTATGGCTACACCTTC. The chain joins TRBV29-1 to TRBJ1-2, with D unresolved. CDR3 length: 15 amino acids. V was trimmed by 4 bases and J by 4 bases, leaving 19 bases between them. In germline, CDR1 is SQVTM, CDR2 ANQGSEA.

The V call is TRBV4-2, the J call TRBJ2-7; TRBD2 is a possible D gene (5 bases). Trimming stripped 0 bases from V and 3 bases from J, with 18 bases between. The germline gives CDR1 LGHNA, CDR2 YNFKEQ. The CDR3 spans 17 residues. The chain's CDR3 is CASSQDLGAVSDYEQYF. DNA of the CDR3: TGTGCCAGCAGCCAAGATCTCGGAGCGGTCTCCGACTACGAGCAGTACTTC.

The CDR3 reads CATGRGSSSWETQYF. The CDR3 bases are TGTGCCACCGGTAGGGGGAGTTCGAGTTGGGAGACCCAGTACTTC. V and J are TRBV15 and TRBJ2-5; perhaps TRBD1 as D (6 bases). CDR1 is LNHNV, CDR2 YYDKDF, per germline (reference sequence). CDR3 size: 15 residues. Trimming pared 8 bases from V and 5 bases from J, leaving 21 bases between. Variable domain in full (rest from reference TRBV15 and TRBJ2-5): DAMVIQNPRYQVTQFGKPVTLSCSQTLNHNVMYWYQQKSSQAPKLLFHYYDKDFNNEADTPDNFQSRRPNTSFCFLDIRSPGLGDTAMYLCATGRGSSSWETQYFGPGTRLLVL.

This clone has only a few counts. The rearrangement links TRBV5-1 to TRBJ2-3; D uncertain. From germline, CDR1 is SGHRS and CDR2 YFSETQ. Trimming stripped 0 bases from V and 0 bases from J, with 8 bases between. The CDR3 is 15 amino acids. The CDR3 here is CASSLGAYSTDTQYF. The CDR3 DNA follows: TGCGCCAGCAGCTTGGGGGCCTATAGCACAGATACGCAGTATTTT.

J is TRBJ2-3 and V is TRBV6-1; D assignment may be TRBD1 or TRBD2 (5 bases each). Trimming removed 6 bases from V and 5 bases from J, with 18 bases in between. CDR1 is MNHNS and CDR2 is SASEGT in the germline V gene. The CDR3 sequence is 15 residues long. The CDR3 protein is CASRTTGTRGDTQYF. CDR3 bases: TGTGCCAGCAGGACCACGGGGACCCGCGGAGATACGCAGTATTTT.

The rearrangement links TRBV28 to TRBJ2-1; 7 nucleotides match TRBD1. The CDR3 length is 15 residues. The trim removed 4 bases at V and 3 bases at J, leaving 6 bases unmatched. Germline CDR1 and CDR2: MDHEN and SYDVKM. DNA of the CDR3: TGTGCCAGCAGTTCCCTTCGGGACAGCTACAATGAGCAGTTCTTC. Protein product: CASSSLRDSYNEQFF.

J is TRBJ1-6 and V is TRBV1. TRBV1 is marked as a pseudogene. The CDR3 is made up of 17 amino acids. CDR3 residues: CTSIETREGYYNSPLHF. Here the CDR3 DNA reads TGCACCAGCATCGAAACTAGAGAGGGCTACTATAATTCACCCCTCCACTTT.

This clone came up a few times. The V and J genes are TRBV5-1 and TRBJ2-7; perhaps D is TRBD1 or TRBD2 (5 bases each). There are 14 residues in the CDR3. Looked up from germline, CDR1 is SGHRS and CDR2 is YFSETQ. V lost 0 bases to trimming and J lost 3 bases, with 10 bases between them. DNA for the CDR3: TGCGCCAGCAGCTTGGGTGGGGGACGCTACGAGCAGTACTTC. This codes for CASSLGGGRYEQYF.

The CDR3 here is CASSLAGRGTRETQYF. The CDR3 DNA sequence: TGCGCCAGCAGCTTGGCCGGGAGGGGGACGCGGGAGACCCAGTACTTC. The V call is TRBV5-1, the J call TRBJ2-5; 8 nucleotides agree with TRBD2. Looked up from germline, CDR1 is SGHRS and CDR2 is YFSETQ. CDR3 length equals 16 residues. V trimming: 0 bases; J trimming: 5 bases; junction bases outside the gene matches: 9.

As DNA, the CDR3 is TGTGCCAGTAGTCCAGGGGGCGCCTTGGCAGATACGCAGTATTTT. It yields the protein CASSPGGALADTQYF. The chain links TRBV19 to TRBJ2-3; 8 bases map to TRBD1. The CDR3 consists of 15 residues. CDR1 and CDR2 (germline): LNHDA, SQIVND (reference sequence). With 5 bases clipped from V and 4 bases from J, the junction kept 8 bases outside the gene matches. The full variable domain, completed using reference TRBV19 and TRBJ2-3, is DGGITQSPKYLFRKEGQNVTLSCEQNLNHDAMYWYRQDPGQGLRLIYYSQIVNDFQKGDIAEGYSVSREKKESFPLTVTSAQKNPTAFYLCASSPGGALADTQYFGPGTRLTVL.

This sequence joins TRBV28 and TRBJ2-7; the D gene could be TRBD1 or TRBD2 (5 bases each). The CDR3 extends over 15 amino acids. Trimming removed 5 bases from V and 4 bases from J, with 18 bases in between. Per germline, CDR1 MDHEN and CDR2 SYDVKM. The CDR3 sequence: CASSAESRERYEQYF. CDR3 nucleotide sequence: TGTGCCAGCAGTGCCGAGTCCAGGGAGCGATACGAGCAGTACTTC.

This clone appeared a single time. This chain uses TRBV10-3 with TRBJ1-1, with a weak D call TRBD1 (6 bases). The CDR3 contains 14 residues. Germline V gene lookup returns CDR1 ENHRY and CDR2 SYGVKD. The V and J ends lost 6 bases and 0 bases respectively, with 11 bases between them. The CDR3 coding sequence is TGTGCCATCAGAGAACAGGGTTTGAACACTGAAGCTTTCTTT. Protein sequence: CAIREQGLNTEAFF.

The chain recombines TRBV11-2 with TRBJ2-3, with a tentative D call TRBD1 (5 bases). The CDR3 loop spans 16 amino acids. The V gene's germline CDR1 is SGHAT and CDR2 FQNNGV. Trimming left V 0 bases short and J 2 bases short, with 12 bases between. This CDR3 is CASSLDGHLVTDTQYF. For the CDR3, the DNA is TGTGCCAGCAGCTTAGACGGACACCTAGTCACAGATACGCAGTATTTT.

The rearrangement uses TRBV4-1 and TRBJ2-2; 9 bases match TRBD1. V gave up 0 bases and J gave up 4 bases; unmatched junction bases: 3. Germline V gene data show CDR1 as MGHRA and CDR2 as YSYEKL. There are 16 residues in the CDR3. The CDR3, as DNA: TGCGCCAGCAGCCAAGACCGGACAGGGGCCACCGGGGAGCTGTTTTTT. It translates to CASSQDRTGATGELFF.

The rearrangement links TRBV5-1 to TRBJ1-2; unclear D gene. V shed 4 bases and J shed 4 bases, with 17 bases lying between them. The CDR3 runs 15 residues. From germline, CDR1 is SGHRS and CDR2 YFSETQ. The CDR3 loop is CASSQQSDRRYGYTF. CDR3 sequence (DNA): TGCGCCAGCAGCCAGCAATCGGACCGACGCTATGGCTACACCTTC.